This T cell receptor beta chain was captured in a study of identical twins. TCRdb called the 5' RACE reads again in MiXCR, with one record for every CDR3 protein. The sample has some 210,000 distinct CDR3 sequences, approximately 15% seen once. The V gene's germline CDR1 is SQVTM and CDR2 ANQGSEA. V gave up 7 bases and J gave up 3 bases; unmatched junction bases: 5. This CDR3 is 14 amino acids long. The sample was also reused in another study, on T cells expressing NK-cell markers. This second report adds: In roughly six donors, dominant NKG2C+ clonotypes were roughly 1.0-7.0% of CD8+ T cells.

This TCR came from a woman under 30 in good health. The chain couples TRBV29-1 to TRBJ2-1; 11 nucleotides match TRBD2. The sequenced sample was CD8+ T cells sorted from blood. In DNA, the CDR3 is TGCAGCGCCCCGACTAGCGGGGACTACAATGAGCAGTTCTTC. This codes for CSAPTSGDYNEQFF.